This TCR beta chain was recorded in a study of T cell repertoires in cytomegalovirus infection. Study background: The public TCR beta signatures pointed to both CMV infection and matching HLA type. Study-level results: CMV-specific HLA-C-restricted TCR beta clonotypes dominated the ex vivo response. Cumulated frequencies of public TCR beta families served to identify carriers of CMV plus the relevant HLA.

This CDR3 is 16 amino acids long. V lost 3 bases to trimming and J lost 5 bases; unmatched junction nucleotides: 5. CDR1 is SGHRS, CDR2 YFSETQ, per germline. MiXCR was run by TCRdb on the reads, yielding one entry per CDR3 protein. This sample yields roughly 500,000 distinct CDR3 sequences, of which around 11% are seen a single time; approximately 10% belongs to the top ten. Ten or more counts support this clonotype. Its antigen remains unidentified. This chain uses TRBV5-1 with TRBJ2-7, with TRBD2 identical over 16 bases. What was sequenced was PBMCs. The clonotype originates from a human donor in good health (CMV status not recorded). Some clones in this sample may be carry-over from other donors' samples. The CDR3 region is CASSWGLAGGPDEQYF. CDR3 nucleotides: TGCGCCAGCAGCTGGGGACTAGCGGGAGGGCCGGACGAGCAGTACTTC. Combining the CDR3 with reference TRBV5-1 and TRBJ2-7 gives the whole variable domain KAGVTQTPRYLIKTRGQQVTLSCSPISGHRSVSWYQQTPGQGLQFLFEYFSETQRNKGNFPGRFSGRQFSNSRSEMNVSTLELGDSALYLCASSWGLAGGPDEQYFGPGTRLTVT.